This TCR beta chain was profiled in a study of CD4+ T cells in melanoma. Study observations and caveats: A reported correlation linked neoantigen-specific CD4+ T cells to CD8+, macrophage and B cell function.

Regarding this clone: What it binds is not known.

The CDR3 length is 22 residues. The V gene's germline CDR1 is SGHRS and CDR2 YFSETQ. The V end was cut by 1 base, the J end by 8 bases, with 34 bases between. Method: immunoSEQ multiplex PCR; TCRdb's copy keeps in-frame clones and lacks some. The top ten clones hold about 18% of a sample with 7,500 to 10,000 clones, about 70% of them seen once. V usage is TRBV5-1 and J usage is TRBJ1-6, with a tentative D call TRBD1 (6 bases). This clonotype was sampled from a human donor with melanoma. The specimen sequenced was peripheral blood. Here the CDR3 reads CASSLNPVGAGRYGIVDSPLHF. DNA of the CDR3: TGCGCCAGCAGCTTGAACCCCGTGGGGGCCGGCCGTTATGGTATTGTGGATTCACCCCTCCACTTT.